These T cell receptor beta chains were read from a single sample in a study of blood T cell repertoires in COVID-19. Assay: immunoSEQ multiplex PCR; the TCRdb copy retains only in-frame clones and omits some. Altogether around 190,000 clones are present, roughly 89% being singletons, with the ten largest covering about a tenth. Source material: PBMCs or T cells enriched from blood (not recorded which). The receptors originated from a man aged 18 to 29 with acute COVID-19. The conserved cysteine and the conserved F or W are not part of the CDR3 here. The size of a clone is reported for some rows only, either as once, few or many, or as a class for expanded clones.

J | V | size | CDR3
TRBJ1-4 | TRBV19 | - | ASSGGATNEKLF
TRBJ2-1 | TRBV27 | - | ASSALLAGGRDEQF
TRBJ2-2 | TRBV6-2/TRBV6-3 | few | ASSPGANTGELF
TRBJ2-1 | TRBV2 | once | ASSEDRLNEQF
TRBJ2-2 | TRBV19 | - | ASRPNRVDTGELF
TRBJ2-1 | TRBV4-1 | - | ASSRVSGIYNEQF
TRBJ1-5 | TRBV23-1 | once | ASSPGTGTVRNQPQH
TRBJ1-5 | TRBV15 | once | ATSRVSQPQH
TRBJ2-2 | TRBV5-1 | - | ASSYSSGPNTGELF
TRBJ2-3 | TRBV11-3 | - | ASSRGWDYRTDTQY
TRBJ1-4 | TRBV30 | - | AWRGDRGLEKLF
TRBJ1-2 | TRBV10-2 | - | ASSLGRLDSNYGYT
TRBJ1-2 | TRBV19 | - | ASTGGTDYGYT
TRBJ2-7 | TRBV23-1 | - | ASASDRGRGEQY
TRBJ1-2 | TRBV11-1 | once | ASSLTGDYGYT
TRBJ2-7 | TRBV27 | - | ASSRGMEYRNEQY
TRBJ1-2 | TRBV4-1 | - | ASSQGGTGAYGYT
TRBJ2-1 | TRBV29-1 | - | SVDSAGGIYNEQF
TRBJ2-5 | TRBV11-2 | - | ASSLPGQGAETQY
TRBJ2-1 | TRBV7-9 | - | ASSSRLAGNYNEQF
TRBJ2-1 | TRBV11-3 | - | ASSFDRGQYNEQF
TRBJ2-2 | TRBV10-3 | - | ATSPGTGELF
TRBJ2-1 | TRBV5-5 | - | ASSGTSDNEQF
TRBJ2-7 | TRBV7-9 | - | ASSSPGLASYEQY
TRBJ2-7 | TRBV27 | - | ASSRTPTLYEQY
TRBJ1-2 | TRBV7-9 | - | ASSLLGAPYGYT